At least ten counts were recorded for the clone carrying this T cell receptor (beta chain). Germline V CDR1 and CDR2: GTSNPN, SVGIG (reference sequence). J was trimmed by 3 bases and V by 5 bases; bases with no gene match: 13. The CDR3 has 17 residues. The data were obtained in a study of Graves' ophthalmopathy and Graves' hyperthyroidism. As the template, RNA transcripts were used to amplify TCR beta CDR3 regions. HTBI primers served in a first-round RT-PCR, which a second-round multiplex PCR followed. TCRdb analysed the multiplex PCR reads with MiXCR anew, one entry per CDR3 protein. The sample holds around 340,000 distinct CDR3 sequences, 15% to 20% seen once.

Specimen: peripheral blood. The gene calls are TRBV30 and TRBJ2-7, with 13 bases that match TRBD2. The source of this sequence is an adult man with Graves' ophthalmopathy. The CDR3 sequence is CAWGGLAGPTFRYEQYF. As DNA, the CDR3 is TGTGCCTGGGGGGGACTAGCGGGACCAACGTTTCGCTACGAGCAGTACTTC.